A single sample gave rise to the 14 T cell receptor beta chains below, sequenced in a study of memory CD4+ T cells and cytomegalovirus serostatus. TCRdb's table, derived via immunoSEQ multiplex PCR, lists solely in-frame clones and lacks some. The table records some 41,000 clones, roughly 83% of them present only once. Single viable CD3+CD4+CD8-CD45RO+ cells were sorted as the memory CD4+ T cells. Sequencing was done on a sample of memory CD4+ T cells from blood. The receptor source for this set is an adult in good health and CMV-seronegative.

The chain is built from TRBV7-2 and TRBJ1-4; D uncertain. CDR3 size: 16 residues. Trimming shortened V by 2 bases and J by 8 bases, and 18 bases separated the two germline ends. CDR1 is SGHTA and CDR2 is FQGNSA in the germline V gene. The CDR3 DNA reads as TGTGCCAGCAGCTTATCCAGGACCGCCGCGGGGGAAAAACTGTTTTTT. This sequence encodes CASSLSRTAAGEKLFF.

For the CDR3, the DNA is TGTGCCAGTAGTAGCAAGGCAGGGGGAAATACTGAAGCTTTCTTT. Its translation is CASSSKAGGNTEAFF. The chain links TRBV19 to TRBJ1-1, with 7 bases aligning to TRBD1. Unmatched junction bases numbered 10, after V lost 4 bases and J lost 5 bases. The germline CDR1 and CDR2 sequences are LNHDA and SQIVND (reference sequence). The CDR3 consists of 15 residues.

The rearrangement uses TRBV7-9 and TRBJ1-2; 8 bases agree with TRBD1. This CDR3 contains 14 residues. Germline lookup yields CDR1 SEHNR and CDR2 FQNEAQ (reference sequence). V gave up 5 bases and J gave up 7 bases; unmatched junction bases: 9. As DNA, the CDR3 is TGTGCCAGCAGCCAAGGACAGGGAGAAGGTGGCTACACCTTC. This translates into CASSQGQGEGGYTF.

J is TRBJ2-1 and V is TRBV19, with D perhaps matching TRBD2 (6 bases). The V gene's germline CDR1 is LNHDA and CDR2 SQIVND (reference sequence). Trimming shortened V by 8 bases and J by 1 base, and 9 bases separated the two germline ends. The CDR3 runs to 13 residues. The CDR3 sequence is CASGGQSYNEQFF. CDR3 bases: TGTGCCAGTGGAGGGCAGTCCTACAATGAGCAGTTCTTC. Complete variable domain (other parts from reference TRBV19 and TRBJ2-1): DGGITQSPKYLFRKEGQNVTLSCEQNLNHDAMYWYRQDPGQGLRLIYYSQIVNDFQKGDIAEGYSVSREKKESFPLTVTSAQKNPTAFYLCASGGQSYNEQFFGPGTRLTVL.

This clone was observed a few times. The chain couples TRBV5-4 to TRBJ2-7; D not resolved. The V end was cut by 4 bases, the J end by 1 base, with 18 bases between. The V gene's germline CDR1 is SGHNT and CDR2 YYREEE (reference sequence). The CDR3 totals 16 residues. The chain's CDR3 is CASSVQPFKDSYEQYF. In DNA form, the CDR3 reads TGTGCCAGCAGCGTACAGCCTTTCAAGGATTCCTACGAGCAGTACTTC.

The chain combines TRBV6-1 with TRBJ1-2; unclear D gene. V gave up 10 bases and J gave up 4 bases, with 16 bases separating them. CDR1 is MNHNS, CDR2 SASEGT, per germline. The CDR3 consists of 13 residues. In DNA, the CDR3 is TGTGCCACCTCAAGCGGGCCGCGCTATGGCTACACCTTC. It codes for CATSSGPRYGYTF.

The V gene is TRBV30, the J gene TRBJ2-7; D remains ambiguous. This CDR3 region has 12 residues. V shed 3 bases and J shed 7 bases, with 13 bases lying between them. Germline-derived CDR1 and CDR2 are GTSNPN and SVGIG (reference sequence). CDR3 sequence reads: CAWSKSRFEQYF. CDR3 DNA: TGTGCCTGGAGCAAAAGTAGGTTTGAGCAGTACTTC.

The table lists this clone with a count of one. V gene TRBV14 combines with J gene TRBJ2-5; D is undetermined. V was clipped by 5 bases and J by 5 bases, with 18 bases between them. The CDR3 spans 15 residues. Germline assignment: CDR1 SGHDN and CDR2 FVKESK. The CDR3 coding sequence is TGTGCCAGCAGCTTATTGGCCCCTCAAAGGGAGACCCAGTACTTC. Its translation is CASSLLAPQRETQYF.

This clone was counted a few times. The chain recombines TRBV5-6 with TRBJ2-7, with 9 bases aligning to TRBD2. The CDR3 totals 14 residues. Germline lookup yields CDR1 SGHDT and CDR2 YYEEEE. V dropped 5 bases and J dropped 2; count of bases not matched to a gene: 5. The CDR3 region is CASSYSGGTYEQYF. DNA for the CDR3: TGTGCCAGCAGTTATAGCGGGGGAACCTACGAGCAGTACTTC.

The chain joins TRBV9 to TRBJ2-5, with a weak D call TRBD1 (5 bases). This CDR3 is 14 amino acids long. CDR1 is SGDLS, CDR2 YYNGEE, per germline. V lost 0 bases and J 1 base, leaving 7 bases between the germline ends. In nucleotides, the CDR3 is TGTGCCAGCAGCGTAGGGGGCCCCCAAGAGACCCAGTACTTC. Translated, it gives CASSVGGPQETQYF.

The V call is TRBV4-2, the J call TRBJ2-5; no firm D call. The closer fit of TRBJ2-7 to the DNA end suggests the J call may be wrong. The CDR3 length is 15 residues. Germline CDR1 reads LGHNA; CDR2 reads YNFKEQ. The CDR3 bases are TGTGCCAGCAGCCAAGATCTCGATTCCCTCTACGAGCAGTACTTC. It translates to CASSQDLDSLYEQYF.

A single count supports this clone. This chain uses TRBV23-1 with TRBJ1-5, with D hard to call. TRBV23-1 is an open reading frame, and its role is uncertain. This CDR3 contains 14 residues. V was trimmed by 7 bases and J by 9 bases, leaving 19 bases between them. CDR3 sequence reads: CASNRVCHRWPQHF. CDR3 nucleotide sequence: TGCGCCAGCAATCGGGTGTGTCACCGGTGGCCCCAGCATTTT.

The genes are TRBV18 and TRBJ1-1, with D unclear. Trimming removed 2 bases from V and 3 bases from J, with 19 bases in between. Germline V lookup: CDR1 KGHSH, CDR2 LQKENI. The length of the CDR3 is 17 residues. CDR3 DNA sequence: TGTGCCAGCTCACCAGGACTCGGGAGGGTTGGAGACACTGAAGCTTTCTTT. This gives the protein CASSPGLGRVGDTEAFF.

The CDR3 nucleotides are TGTGCCAGCTCGCCTAAGGACGAGCAGTACTTC. It is translated as CASSPKDEQYF. The genes are TRBV18 and TRBJ2-7; D gene uncertain. CDR1 and CDR2 (germline): KGHSH, LQKENI. This CDR3 contains 11 residues. The V and J ends lost 6 bases and 5 bases respectively, with 8 bases between them.